The 13 T cell receptor beta chains in this list originate from one sample, sequenced in a study of OX40 agonist ivuxolimab in advanced cancers. Assay: immunoSEQ multiplex PCR; the TCRdb copy retains only in-frame clones and omits some. Of 40,000 or so clones in the sample, approximately 84% were seen once. Sample: CD4+ or CD8+ T cells sorted from blood, taken in a trial of the OX40 agonist ivuxolimab. These receptors were obtained from an adult with an advanced solid tumor such as melanoma, head and neck, liver or kidney cancer.

This sequence joins TRBV28 and TRBJ1-5; D call uncertain. Between the trimmed V and J ends, which lost 5 bases and 0 bases, there was a span of 17 bases. The CDR3 spans 17 residues. CDR1 and CDR2 (germline): MDHEN, SYDVKM. CDR3 residues: CASSTLNPTVSNQPQHF. CDR3 DNA sequence: TGTGCCAGCAGTACACTGAATCCGACTGTTAGCAATCAGCCCCAGCATTTT.

This clone is termed medium-sized (0.01 to 0.1%). Here the CDR3 DNA reads TGCGCCAGCAGCTTGGGCAGGGGGGTGATTGAAGCTTTCTTT. It translates to CASSLGRGVIEAFF. The rearrangement uses TRBV5-1 and TRBJ1-1, with 7 bases that match TRBD1. Per the germline V gene, CDR1 is SGHRS and CDR2 is YFSETQ. Losses at the gene ends were 0 bases for V and 7 bases for J; bases not matched to a gene: 6. There are 14 residues in the CDR3.

This chain uses TRBV5-1 with TRBJ2-5; tentatively, D is TRBD1 (6 bases). Germline V CDR1 and CDR2: SGHRS, YFSETQ. The CDR3 totals 15 residues. Trimming took 4 bases from V and 4 from J, leaving 17 bases between them. The DNA of the CDR3 is TGCGCCAGCAGCACCCTTGGGGGCCCCCGAGAGACCCAGTACTTC. Its protein product is CASSTLGGPRETQYF.

In its sample, this clone was seen a few times. The chain is built from TRBV27 and TRBJ2-6; possibly TRBD2 for D (5 bases). CDR1 is MNHEY, CDR2 SMNVEV, per germline (reference sequence). The CDR3 is made up of 16 amino acids. The ends were cut back, 0 bases at V and 1 base at J, with 7 bases in the middle. The CDR3 bases are TGTGCCAGCAGTTTATCTCCGGGGTCTGGGGCCAACGTCCTGACTTTC. The encoded protein is CASSLSPGSGANVLTF.

This chain uses TRBV27 with TRBJ1-6; 8 bases line up with TRBD1. Trimming took 0 bases from V and 6 from J; bases not matched to a gene: 4. The CDR3 loop spans 16 amino acids. CDR1 and CDR2 from the germline V gene are MNHEY and SMNVEV (reference sequence). CDR3 residues: CASSLSPGQVNSPLHF. Here the CDR3 DNA reads TGTGCCAGCAGTTTATCCCCGGGACAGGTTAATTCACCCCTCCACTTT.

The chain combines TRBV29-1 with TRBJ1-6; TRBD1 might be the D (5 bases). The V gene's germline CDR1 is SQVTM and CDR2 ANQGSEA. The V end lost 5 bases, the J end lost 6 bases, and 17 bases lay between the germline ends. The CDR3 length is 15 residues. In DNA form, the CDR3 reads TGCAGCGTTTGGGTGAAGGGCAGGGTTAATTCACCCCTCCACTTT. This gives the protein CSVWVKGRVNSPLHF.

The chain has TRBV7-6 and TRBJ2-7; no firm D call. Germline V lookup: CDR1 SGHVS, CDR2 FNYEAQ. The length of the CDR3 is 14 residues. V lost 5 bases to trimming and J lost 7 bases, with 18 bases between them. The CDR3 region has the DNA TGTGCCAGCAGCCCCCCCGCAATCGCACCGGAGCAGTACTTC. It translates to CASSPPAIAPEQYF. The whole variable domain, remainder taken from reference TRBV7-6 and TRBJ2-7, is GAGVSQSPRYKVTKRGQDVALRCDPISGHVSLYWYRQALGQGPEFLTYFNYEAQQDKSGLPNDRFSAERPEGSISTLTIQRTEQRDSAMYRCASSPPAIAPEQYFGPGTRLTVT.

This clone has just a few counts. This chain links TRBV28 with TRBJ2-1; 10 bases are shared with TRBD2. The CDR3 contains 15 residues. V was clipped by 3 bases and J by 8 bases; unmatched bases: 7. Germline assignment: CDR1 MDHEN and CDR2 SYDVKM. This chain's CDR3 is CASSFRGAGGDEQFF. The CDR3 DNA reads TGTGCCAGCAGTTTTAGGGGAGCGGGAGGGGATGAGCAGTTCTTC.

The chain combines TRBV5-5 with TRBJ1-4; the D gene is possibly TRBD1 (5 bases). The V gene lost 0 bases and the J gene lost 1 base, with 13 bases spanning the gap. CDR1 is SGHKS and CDR2 is YYEKEE in the germline V gene (reference sequence). The CDR3 is 17 amino acids. The CDR3 spells CASSLDPDTLTNEKLFF. CDR3 nucleotide sequence: TGTGCCAGCAGCTTGGACCCGGACACCTTAACTAATGAAAAACTGTTTTTT.

The chain has TRBV28 and TRBJ2-3; D may be TRBD1 (5 bases). The V end was cut by 2 bases, the J end by 0 bases, with 21 bases between. Germline V gives CDR1 MDHEN, CDR2 SYDVKM. The length of the CDR3 is 19 residues. CDR3 sequence reads: CASSLRAGAGRTSTDTQYF. CDR3 nucleotide sequence: TGTGCCAGCAGTTTACGGGCTGGGGCTGGGCGGACGAGCACAGATACGCAGTATTTT.

The rearrangement links TRBV7-8 to TRBJ2-6; D perhaps matches TRBD1 (6 bases). The CDR3 is 18 residues long. Germline lookup yields CDR1 SGHVS and CDR2 FQNEAQ. The V gene lost 5 bases and the J gene lost 0 bases, with 17 bases spanning the gap. The CDR3 sequence: CASSAFPQGSSGANVLTF. The CDR3 region has the DNA TGTGCCAGCAGCGCGTTCCCACAGGGCAGCTCTGGGGCCAACGTCCTGACTTTC.

The chain couples TRBV7-2 to TRBJ1-2; no reliable D call. Germline CDR1 is SGHTA and CDR2 is FQGNSA. The CDR3 totals 14 residues. The germline V and J ends were trimmed by 5 bases and 5 bases, with 15 bases remaining between them. CDR3 residues: CASSPSTGMYGYTF. The CDR3 nucleotides read TGTGCCAGCAGCCCCAGCACCGGGATGTATGGCTACACCTTC.

The chain has TRBV5-6 and TRBJ2-1; 7 positions agree with TRBD2. Germline V CDR1 and CDR2: SGHDT, YYEEEE. The CDR3 has 13 amino acids. V was pared by 0 bases and J by 8 bases, with 2 bases of the junction left unmatched. CDR3: CASSLGAGDEQFF. In DNA, the CDR3 is TGTGCCAGCAGCTTGGGGGCGGGGGATGAGCAGTTCTTC.